This T cell receptor (beta chain) appears in the sequencing data of a study of T cells in Graves' hyperthyroidism and ophthalmopathy. The table lists this clonotype with a few counts. The investigators amplified TCR beta CDR3 regions from RNA transcripts. During a first-round RT-PCR of the TCR CDR3, the HTBI primer set was used. TCRdb recomputed calls from the multiplex PCR reads with MiXCR, one row per CDR3 protein. This table has 340,000 or so distinct CDR3 sequences, around a fifth appearing once. Germline V gives CDR1 SGDLS, CDR2 YYNGEE. This CDR3 is built from 15 residues. The V and J ends lost 0 bases and 0 bases respectively, with 10 bases between them.

This clonotype was obtained from a woman aged 50 to 60 with Graves' hyperthyroidism. The genes are TRBV9 and TRBJ2-7; the D gene could be TRBD1 or TRBD2 (5 bases each). The sequenced material came from blood. CDR3 bases: TGTGCCAGCAGCGTAGGTTCAGGGAGCTCCTACGAGCAGTACTTC. Its translation is CASSVGSGSSYEQYF.